This TCR beta chain was sequenced during a study of type 1 regulatory T cells. This clonotype was observed at least ten times. What it binds is not known. Each CDR3 protein is one row after TCRdb ran MiXCR on the reads. The sample holds tens of thousands of distinct CDR3 sequences, 12% seen once. CDR1 is SGHTA and CDR2 is FQGNSA in the germline V gene. The CDR3 runs to 14 residues. V was trimmed by 3 bases and J by 6 bases, leaving 13 bases between them. The chain combines TRBV7-2 with TRBJ2-3, with D possibly TRBD2 on 5 matching bases. This clonotype originated in a human donor in good health. Sequenced input: cultured non-Tr1 T cells, either the whole culture or a sorted T cell fraction (not recorded which). CDR3 sequence reads: CASSFLEGLDTQYF. CDR3 nucleotides: TGTGCCAGCAGCTTCCTCGAGGGCCTCGATACGCAGTATTTT.